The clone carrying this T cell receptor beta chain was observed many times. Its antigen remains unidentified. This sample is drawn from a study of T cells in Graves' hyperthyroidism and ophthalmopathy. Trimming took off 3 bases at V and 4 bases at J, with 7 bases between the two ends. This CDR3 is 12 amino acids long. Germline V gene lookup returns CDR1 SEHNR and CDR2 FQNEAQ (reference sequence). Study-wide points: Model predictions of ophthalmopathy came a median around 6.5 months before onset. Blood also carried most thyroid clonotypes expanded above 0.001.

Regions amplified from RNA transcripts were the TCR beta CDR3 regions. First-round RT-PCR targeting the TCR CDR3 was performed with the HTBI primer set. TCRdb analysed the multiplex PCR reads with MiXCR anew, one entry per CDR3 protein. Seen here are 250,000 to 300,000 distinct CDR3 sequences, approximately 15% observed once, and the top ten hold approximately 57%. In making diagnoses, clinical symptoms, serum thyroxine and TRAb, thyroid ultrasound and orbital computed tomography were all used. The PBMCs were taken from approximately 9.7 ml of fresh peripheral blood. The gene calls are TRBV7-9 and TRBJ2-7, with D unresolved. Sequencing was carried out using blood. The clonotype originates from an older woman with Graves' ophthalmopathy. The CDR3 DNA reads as TGTGCCAGCAGCTTCGACATTTACGAGCAGTACTTC. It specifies CASSFDIYEQYF.